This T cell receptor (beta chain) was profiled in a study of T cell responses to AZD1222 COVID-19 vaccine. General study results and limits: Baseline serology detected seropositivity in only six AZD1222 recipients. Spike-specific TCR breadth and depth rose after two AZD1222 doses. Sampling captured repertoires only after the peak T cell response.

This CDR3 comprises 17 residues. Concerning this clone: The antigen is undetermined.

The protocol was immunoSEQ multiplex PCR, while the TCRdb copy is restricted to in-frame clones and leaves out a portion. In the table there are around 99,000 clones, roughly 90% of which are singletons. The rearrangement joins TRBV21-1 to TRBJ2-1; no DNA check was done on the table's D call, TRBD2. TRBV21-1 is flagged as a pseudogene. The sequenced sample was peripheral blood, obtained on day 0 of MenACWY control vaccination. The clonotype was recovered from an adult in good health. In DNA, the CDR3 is TGTGCCAGCAGCAAACCCACCCTACTCCGCTCCTACAATGAGCAGTTCTTC. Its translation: CASSKPTLLRSYNEQFF.